The 7 T cell receptor beta chains below were found in one sample sequenced in a study of graft-versus-host responses after intestinal transplantation (dated by TCRdb to 2020 to 2022). What this sample's time point label stands for: cells obtained before transplantation from donor or recipient. No antigens are known for them. The library relied on the immunoSEQ multiplex PCR assay. TCRdb retrieved this table from immuneACCESS and kept in-frame rearrangements only. Not all clones are present; in checked studies, unresolved V genes account for under half, and no reason is known for the remainder. In all, the sample holds more than 80,000 clones, and around 83% of those were seen once. Clones ranked in the top ten supply 15% to 20% of the sample. The source was unstimulated CD8+ T cells sorted from spleen or lymph node cells, collected before intestinal transplant. These receptors were obtained from a human donor who received an intestinal transplant.

This chain connects TRBV7-3 to TRBJ2-2; TRBD2 agrees at 8 bases. There are 16 residues in the CDR3. Germline V gene lookup returns CDR1 SGHTA and CDR2 FQGTGA. Germline trimming cut 5 bases from V and 2 bases from J; bases unmatched to any gene: 7. The CDR3 reads CASSPRGTRNTGELFF. The CDR3 DNA reads as TGTGCCAGCAGCCCCCGGGGGACTAGAAACACCGGGGAGCTGTTTTTT.

The CDR3 DNA reads TGTGCCACCCGCCTGCCCAGTGACTGCTCTGGAAACACCATATATTTT. As protein: CATRLPSDCSGNTIYF. The chain has TRBV15 and TRBJ1-3; D is uncertain. The germline V and J ends were trimmed by 8 bases and 0 bases, with 17 bases remaining between them. CDR1 and CDR2 (germline): LNHNV, YYDKDF (reference sequence). CDR3 length: 16 residues.

The chain is built from TRBV7-2 and TRBJ2-7; D is uncertain. Germline assignment: CDR1 SGHTA and CDR2 FQGNSA. Trimming cost V 1 base and J 3 bases, with 7 bases left between them. This CDR3 contains 13 residues. The CDR3 DNA reads as TGTGCCAGCAGCTTAGACAGCCGCTACGAGCAGTACTTC. As protein: CASSLDSRYEQYF.

This chain uses TRBV28 with TRBJ2-7; the D gene could be TRBD1 or TRBD2 (5 bases each). The CDR3 has 13 amino acids. Deletions cut 8 bases from V and 4 bases from J, with 15 bases between. CDR1 and CDR2 (germline): MDHEN, SYDVKM. For the CDR3, the DNA is TGTGCCAGCGGGGGAGTTATGGGTTACGAGCAGTACTTC. As protein: CASGGVMGYEQYF.

This chain joins TRBV25-1 and TRBJ2-7; weak D call: TRBD1 (6 bases). This CDR3 is 16 amino acids long. The germline V gene encodes CDR1 MGHDK and CDR2 SYGVNS. The V and J ends lost 3 bases and 0 bases respectively, with 15 bases between them. CDR3 nucleotide sequence: TGTGCCAGCAGTGAGGGGGCATCAACGTTCTCCTACGAGCAGTACTTC. Encoded protein: CASSEGASTFSYEQYF.

The V and J genes are TRBV6-6 and TRBJ2-2; 9 nucleotides agree with TRBD1. Germline assignment: CDR1 MNHNY and CDR2 SVGAGI (reference sequence). This CDR3 comprises 16 residues. V shed 6 bases, J shed 1 base, and the junction held 6 bases outside the gene matches. CDR3 sequence: CASRIVGQGNTGELFF. CDR3 bases: TGTGCCAGCAGGATAGTGGGACAGGGGAACACCGGGGAGCTGTTTTTT.

V usage is TRBV28 and J usage is TRBJ2-2, with a weak D call TRBD1 (6 bases). Germline CDR1 reads MDHEN; CDR2 reads SYDVKM. Trimming removed 1 base at V and 6 bases at J, with 15 bases between. The CDR3 is 16 residues long. The CDR3 coding sequence is TGTGCCAGCAGTTTATTAGTCGGACAGTTACCCGGGGAGCTGTTTTTT. Its translation: CASSLLVGQLPGELFF.